This T cell receptor beta chain is from a study of response to subunit inactivated influenza vaccine. The CDR3 consists of 13 residues. V was shortened by 7 bases and J by 1 base, with 10 bases between the two germline ends. Notes on this clonotype: Its specificity is unknown.

One entry per CDR3 protein results from TCRdb running MiXCR on the RT-PCR reads. The table records 750,000 to 850,000 distinct CDR3 sequences, 15% to 20% of them present only once. Study-wide results and limits: Each seasonal influenza vaccination recruits few new T cells, the authors suggested.

The V call is TRBV12-3 or TRBV12-4, the J call TRBJ1-2; D not resolved. The sequence was obtained from a man over 45 who received an inactivated influenza vaccine. The sequenced sample was PBMCs from blood, obtained about 5 days after vaccination. CDR3 in DNA: TGTGCCAGCACCCTGGTTCTTAACTATGGCTACACCTTC. This codes for CASTLVLNYGYTF.